This TCR beta chain was sequenced for a study of regulatory T cells in long-lasting Graves disease. Study summary: Graves' patients (newly diagnosed) had been on antithyroid drugs under 3 months.

Time point specified: newly diagnosed GD, antithyroid drugs for less than 3 months. Preparation of the TCR library used RNA extracted from PBMCs. Trimming removed 3 bases from V and 4 bases from J; junction bases left unmatched: 9. From germline, CDR1 is MNHNS and CDR2 SASEGT. The CDR3 sequence is 16 residues long. This clonotype was recorded many times. Arm-PCR with iRepertoire HTBI primers amplified the CDR3 regions for these TCR beta libraries. Per the original data handling: Taken together, the samples had 62 TRBV and approximately 13 TRBJ segments identified. One entry per CDR3 protein results from TCRdb running MiXCR on the multiplex PCR reads. These V and J calls originate from TCRdb's pipeline instead of the authors' own analysis. The repertoire holds about 460,000 distinct CDR3 sequences, roughly 15% seen once, with roughly a sixth in the top ten. Separately, the same data were catalogued under a study of T cells in Graves' hyperthyroidism and ophthalmopathy. Per that study: Using the HTBI primer set, a first-round RT-PCR was run on the TCR CDR3.

The chain couples TRBV6-1 to TRBJ1-2, with 9 bases identical to TRBD1. The sample here was peripheral blood mononuclear cells (PBMCs), taken at new diagnosis, from a patient treated with antithyroid drugs. This receptor was taken from a woman in her 50s with Graves disease. CDR3: CASSDSTGGRGYGYTF. DNA of the CDR3: TGTGCCAGCAGTGACTCCACAGGGGGCCGGGGCTATGGCTACACCTTC.